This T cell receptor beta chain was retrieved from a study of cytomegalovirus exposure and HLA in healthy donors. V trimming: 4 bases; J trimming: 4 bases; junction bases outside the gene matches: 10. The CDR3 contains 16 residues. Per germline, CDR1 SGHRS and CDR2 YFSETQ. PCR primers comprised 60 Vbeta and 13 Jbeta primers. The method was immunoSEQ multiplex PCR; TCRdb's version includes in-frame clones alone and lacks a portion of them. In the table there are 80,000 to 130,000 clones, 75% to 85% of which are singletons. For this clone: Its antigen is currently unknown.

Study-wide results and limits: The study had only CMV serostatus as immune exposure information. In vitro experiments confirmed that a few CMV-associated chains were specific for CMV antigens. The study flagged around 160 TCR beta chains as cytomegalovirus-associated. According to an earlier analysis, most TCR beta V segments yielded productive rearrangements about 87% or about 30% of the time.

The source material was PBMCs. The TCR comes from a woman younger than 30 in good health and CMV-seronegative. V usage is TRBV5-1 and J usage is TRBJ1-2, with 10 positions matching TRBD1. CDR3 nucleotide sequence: TGCGCCAGCAGCAGGGCCGGGGACAGGGGACGCTATGGCTACACCTTC. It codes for CASSRAGDRGRYGYTF.